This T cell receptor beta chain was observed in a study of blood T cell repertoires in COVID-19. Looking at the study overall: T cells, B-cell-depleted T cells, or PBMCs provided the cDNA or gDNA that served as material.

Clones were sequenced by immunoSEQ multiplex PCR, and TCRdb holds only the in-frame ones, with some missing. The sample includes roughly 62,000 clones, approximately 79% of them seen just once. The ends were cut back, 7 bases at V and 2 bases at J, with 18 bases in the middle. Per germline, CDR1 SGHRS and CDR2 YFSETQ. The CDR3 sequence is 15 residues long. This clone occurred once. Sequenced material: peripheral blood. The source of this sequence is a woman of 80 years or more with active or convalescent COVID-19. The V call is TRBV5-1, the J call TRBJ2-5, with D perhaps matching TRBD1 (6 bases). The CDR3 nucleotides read TGCGCCAGCTCCTACGAGGGGGTGCCACAAGAGACCCAGTACTTC. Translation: CASSYEGVPQETQYF.